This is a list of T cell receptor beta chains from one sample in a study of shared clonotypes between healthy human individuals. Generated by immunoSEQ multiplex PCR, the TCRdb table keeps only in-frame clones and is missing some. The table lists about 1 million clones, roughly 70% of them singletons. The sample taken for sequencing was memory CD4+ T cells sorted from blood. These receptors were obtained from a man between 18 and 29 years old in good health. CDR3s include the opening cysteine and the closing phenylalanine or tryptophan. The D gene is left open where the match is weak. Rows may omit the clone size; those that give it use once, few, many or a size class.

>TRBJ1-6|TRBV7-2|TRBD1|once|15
CASSSRDSYYSPLHF
TGTGCCAGCAGCTCACGGGACAGCTACTATTCACCCCTCCACTTT
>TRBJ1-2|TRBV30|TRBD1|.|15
CASSSGTGDPYGYTF
TGTGCCTCATCTTCCGGGACAGGGGATCCCTATGGCTACACCTTC
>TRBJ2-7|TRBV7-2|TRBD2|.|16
CASSSQPGTSGGEQYF
TGTGCCAGCAGCTCTCAACCCGGGACTAGCGGGGGCGAGCAGTACTTC
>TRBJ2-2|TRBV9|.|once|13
CASGGKQTGELFF
TGTGCCAGCGGGGGTAAGCAGACCGGGGAGCTGTTTTTT
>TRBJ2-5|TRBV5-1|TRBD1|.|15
CASRASGTGGETQYF
TGCGCCAGCAGAGCATCCGGGACAGGGGGAGAGACCCAGTACTTC
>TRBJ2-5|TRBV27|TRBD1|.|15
CASSFGTGDQETQYF
TGTGCCAGCAGTTTTGGGACAGGGGACCAAGAGACCCAGTACTTC
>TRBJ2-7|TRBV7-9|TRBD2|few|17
CASSSPGLAGGHHEQYF
TGTGCCAGCAGCTCCCCGGGACTAGCGGGGGGGCACCACGAGCAGTACTTC
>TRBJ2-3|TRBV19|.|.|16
CASKGELTTTDNTQYF
TGTGCCAGTAAGGGGGAGCTCACCACCACAGATAATACGCAGTATTTT
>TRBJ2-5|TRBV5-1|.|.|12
CASSEQGETQYF
TGCGCCAGCAGCGAACAGGGAGAGACCCAGTACTTC
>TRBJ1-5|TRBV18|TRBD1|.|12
CASSRPQGAQHF
TGTGCCAGCTCACGGCCCCAGGGGGCGCAGCATTTT
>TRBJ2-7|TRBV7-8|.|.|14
CASSVIEFSGEQYF
TGTGCCAGCAGCGTAATAGAATTTTCGGGCGAGCAGTACTTC
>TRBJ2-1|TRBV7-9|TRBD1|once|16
CASSGDRGKSYNEQFF
TGTGCCAGCAGCGGCGACAGGGGGAAATCCTACAATGAGCAGTTCTTC
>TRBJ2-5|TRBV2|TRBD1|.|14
CASSGDRGLGAQYF
TGTGCCAGCAGTGGGGACAGGGGCCTAGGGGCCCAGTACTTC
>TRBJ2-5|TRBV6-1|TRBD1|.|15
CASSEQGTAQETQYF
TGTGCCAGCAGTGAACAAGGGACAGCCCAAGAGACCCAGTACTTC
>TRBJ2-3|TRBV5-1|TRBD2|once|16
CASSLALAGSADTQYF
TGCGCCAGCAGCTTGGCTTTAGCGGGTTCAGCAGATACGCAGTATTTT
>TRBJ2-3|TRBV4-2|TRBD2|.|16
CASSPWAGGTTDTQYF
TGTGCCAGCAGTCCCTGGGCGGGGGGAACCACAGATACGCAGTATTTT
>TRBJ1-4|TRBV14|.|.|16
CASSQGAASRKEKLFF
TGTGCCAGCAGCCAAGGGGCAGCCTCCCGCAAGGAAAAACTGTTTTTT
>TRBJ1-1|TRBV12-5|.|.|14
CASGLEGMNTEAFF
TGTGCTAGTGGTTTAGAGGGGATGAACACTGAAGCTTTCTTT
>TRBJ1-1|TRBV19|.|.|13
CASRSGGRIEAFF
TGTGCCAGTAGGTCTGGGGGGCGGATTGAAGCTTTCTTT
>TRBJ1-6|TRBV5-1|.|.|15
CASSTGQSYNSPLHF
TGCGCCAGCAGTACAGGGCAATCCTATAATTCACCCCTCCACTTT
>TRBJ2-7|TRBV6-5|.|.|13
CASSYGSDYEQYF
TGTGCCAGCAGTTACGGGTCAGACTACGAGCAGTACTTC
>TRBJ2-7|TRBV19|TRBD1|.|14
CASSMTGAFYEQYF
TGTGCCAGTAGTATGACAGGGGCCTTCTACGAGCAGTACTTC
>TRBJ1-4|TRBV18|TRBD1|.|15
CASSPGTGGTEKLFF
TGTGCCAGCTCACCCGGGACAGGGGGCACTGAAAAACTGTTTTTT
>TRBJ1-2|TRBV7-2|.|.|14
CASSQLGGPQGYTF
TGTGCCAGCAGCCAGTTGGGGGGACCTCAAGGCTACACCTTC
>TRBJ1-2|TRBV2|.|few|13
CASSAGEADGYTF
TGTGCCAGCAGCGCAGGCGAAGCGGATGGCTACACCTTC
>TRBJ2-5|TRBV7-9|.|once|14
CASSSRTPGETQYF
TGTGCCAGCAGCTCGAGGACCCCGGGTGAGACCCAGTACTTC
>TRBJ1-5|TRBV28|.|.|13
CATRTNPNQPQHF
TGTGCCACCCGGACCAACCCAAATCAGCCCCAGCATTTT
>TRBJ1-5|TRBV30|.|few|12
CAWMVGNQPQHF
TGTGCCTGGATGGTGGGAAATCAGCCCCAGCATTTT
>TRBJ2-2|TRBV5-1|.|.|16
CASSLVGVGITGELFF
TGCGCCAGCAGCTTGGTCGGGGTCGGGATCACCGGGGAGCTGTTTTTT
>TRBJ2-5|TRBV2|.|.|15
CASTRGQNDQETQYF
TGTGCCAGCACCCGCGGACAAAACGACCAAGAGACCCAGTACTTC
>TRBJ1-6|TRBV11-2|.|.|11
CASSENSPLHF
TGTGCCTCATCGGAAAATTCACCCCTCCACTTT
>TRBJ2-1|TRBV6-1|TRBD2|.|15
CASRTSGGLYNEQFF
TGTGCCAGTCGGACTAGCGGGGGATTATACAATGAGCAGTTCTTC
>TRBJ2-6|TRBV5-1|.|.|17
CASSSWTLSSGANVLTF
TGCGCCAGCAGCTCGTGGACATTGAGCTCTGGGGCCAACGTCCTGACTTTC
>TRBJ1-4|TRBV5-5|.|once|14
CASSLRQGNEKLFF
TGTGCCAGCAGCCTCCGCCAGGGCAATGAAAAACTGTTTTTT
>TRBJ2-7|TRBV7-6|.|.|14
CASSLGGTNHEQYF
TGTGCCAGCAGCTTAGGGGGAACCAACCACGAGCAGTACTTC